The 26 T cell receptor beta chains given below trace back to one sample, sequenced in a study of cytomegalovirus exposure and HLA in healthy donors. PCR was performed using 60 Vbeta and 13 Jbeta primers. Profiling relied on immunoSEQ multiplex PCR, and the TCRdb table lists in-frame clones only, not all of them. This table has roughly 190,000 clones, about three quarters appearing once. Sequences were obtained from PBMCs. Receptors were obtained from a woman in her thirties or forties in good health and CMV-seronegative.

The chain joins TRBV4-1 to TRBJ1-4, with TRBD1 identical over 8 bases. V gave up 1 base and J gave up 5 bases; unmatched junction bases: 9. The CDR3 extends over 17 amino acids. Germline values: CDR1 MGHRA, CDR2 YSYEKL. The CDR3: CASSQVDWDRRNEKLFF. The CDR3 DNA follows: TGCGCCAGCAGCCAAGTCGATTGGGACAGGCGAAATGAAAAACTGTTTTTT.

The chain recombines TRBV2 with TRBJ2-5, with TRBD2 matching 9 bases. V shed 2 bases, J shed 5 bases, and the junction held 6 bases outside the gene matches. The V gene's germline CDR1 is SNHLY and CDR2 FYNNEI. CDR3 size: 15 residues. The CDR3 spells CASSETAGGGETQYF. The CDR3 DNA reads as TGTGCCAGCAGTGAAACGGCGGGAGGGGGGGAGACCCAGTACTTC.

The chain combines TRBV7-3 with TRBJ2-3; D is perhaps TRBD2 (6 bases). V was pared by 0 bases and J by 11 bases, with 15 bases between. The CDR3 covers 14 residues. CDR1 SGHTA and CDR2 FQGTGA come from the germline V gene. CDR3: CASSLTRDSYGQYF. CDR3 bases: TGTGCCAGCAGCTTAACTAGGGACTCCTACGGGCAGTATTTT.

This clone was counted a few times. The J gene is TRBJ2-7, the V gene TRBV11-3; D unresolved. The V gene lost 4 bases and the J gene lost 2 bases, with 9 bases spanning the gap. Germline V CDR1 and CDR2: SGHNT, YENEEA. The CDR3 sequence is 13 residues long. CDR3 sequence reads: CASSSPGTYEQYF. The DNA of the CDR3 is TGTGCCAGCAGCTCCCCGGGTACCTACGAGCAGTACTTC.

The J gene is TRBJ2-7, the V gene TRBV6-6, with 7 bases identical to TRBD1. The CDR3 contains 15 residues. Trimming at V came to 4 bases and at J to 5 bases, leaving 11 bases not matched to a gene. Germline values: CDR1 MNHNY, CDR2 SVGAGI (reference sequence). The CDR3 is CASSSIQGTVNEQYF. The CDR3 DNA is TGTGCCAGCAGTTCCATACAGGGGACGGTCAACGAGCAGTACTTC.

CDR3 sequence reads: CASSQPTRGGSGEKLFF. DNA of the CDR3: TGCGCCAGCAGCCAACCAACCCGTGGGGGGTCTGGTGAAAAACTGTTTTTT. The chain employs TRBV4-1 and TRBJ1-4; D possibly corresponds to TRBD1 (5 bases). This CDR3 has 17 residues. The germline V and J ends were trimmed by 2 bases and 7 bases, with 20 bases remaining between them. Germline V gives CDR1 MGHRA, CDR2 YSYEKL.

The chain couples TRBV19 to TRBJ2-5; 10 bases fit TRBD2. The CDR3 contains 14 residues. The V gene end was trimmed by 5 bases and the J gene end by 2 bases; junction bases not matched to a gene: 2. CDR1 LNHDA and CDR2 SQIVND come from the germline V gene (reference sequence). CDR3 DNA: TGTGCCAGTAGTGTACTAGCGGGACAAGAGACCCAGTACTTC. Protein sequence: CASSVLAGQETQYF. The whole variable domain, filled in from reference TRBV19 and TRBJ2-5, reads DGGITQSPKYLFRKEGQNVTLSCEQNLNHDAMYWYRQDPGQGLRLIYYSQIVNDFQKGDIAEGYSVSREKKESFPLTVTSAQKNPTAFYLCASSVLAGQETQYFGPGTRLLVL.

The table lists this clone with a few counts. The V gene is TRBV15, the J gene TRBJ2-5; 13 nucleotides line up with TRBD2. J lost 1 base, V lost 1 base, and 18 bases had no gene match. This CDR3 is built from 22 residues. Germline-derived CDR1 and CDR2 are LNHNV and YYDKDF (reference sequence). The CDR3 reads CATSRAQKLAGGPLGRQETQYF. CDR3 nucleotides: TGTGCCACCAGCAGAGCCCAAAAACTAGCGGGAGGGCCTTTGGGACGCCAAGAGACCCAGTACTTC.

The chain combines TRBV7-2 with TRBJ1-2, with D tentatively TRBD1 (6 bases). This CDR3 spans 13 amino acids. Germline CDR1 and CDR2: SGHTA and FQGNSA. V dropped 8 bases and J dropped 5 bases, with 15 bases sitting between them. For the CDR3, the DNA is TGTGCCAGCGGGAAGGGGGACCGGTATGGCTACACCTTC. Protein: CASGKGDRYGYTF. Full variable domain (outside the CDR3, taken from reference TRBV7-2 and TRBJ1-2): GAGVSQSPSNKVTEKGKDVELRCDPISGHTALYWYRQSLGQGLEFLIYFQGNSAPDKSGLPSDRFSAERTGGSVSTLTIQRTQQEDSAVYLCASGKGDRYGYTFGSGTRLTVV.

A remark on this clone: Compared with germline, one end of the junction differs, possibly owing to a read error. The chain employs TRBV7-9 and TRBJ1-1, with TRBD1 matching 8 bases. CDR1 SEHNR and CDR2 FQNEAQ come from the germline V gene (reference sequence). The CDR3 has 16 residues. The CDR3 is CSSSRVPDRGGTEAFF. Here the CDR3 DNA reads TGTTCCAGCAGCCGAGTCCCCGACAGGGGTGGCACTGAAGCTTTCTTT. The complete variable domain, with remaining parts taken from reference TRBV7-9 and TRBJ1-1, reads DTGVSQNPRHKITKRGQNVTFRCDPISEHNRLYWYRQTLGQGPEFLTYFQNEAQLEKSRLLSDRFSAERPKGSFSTLEIQRTEQGDSAMYLCSSSRVPDRGGTEAFFGQGTRLTVV.

This rearrangement joins TRBV19 to TRBJ1-2; 8 nucleotides align to TRBD1. The CDR3 length is 15 residues. Germline V lookup: CDR1 LNHDA, CDR2 SQIVND (reference sequence). Trimming cost V 2 bases and J 3 bases; bases outside gene matches: 5. DNA of the CDR3: TGTGCCAGTAGTATATCCAGGGGGCATCACTATGGCTACACCTTC. Translated, it gives CASSISRGHHYGYTF.

In its sample, this clone was seen once. The chain combines TRBV9 with TRBJ1-2, with 8 bases lining up with TRBD1. The J segment lost 7 bases and the V segment lost 4 bases, leaving 15 bases of the junction unmatched. The germline V gene encodes CDR1 SGDLS and CDR2 YYNGEE. CDR3 length: 16 amino acids. CDR3 protein: CASSIGSGSGGFGYTF. The CDR3 DNA follows: TGTGCCAGCAGCATAGGATCGGGTTCAGGGGGCTTTGGCTACACCTTC. Filled out from reference TRBV9 and TRBJ1-2, the complete variable domain reads DSGVTQTPKHLITATGQRVTLRCSPRSGDLSVYWYQQSLDQGLQFLIQYYNGEERAKGNILERFSAQQFPDLHSELNLSSLELGDSALYFCASSIGSGSGGFGYTFGSGTRLTVV.

The CDR3 nucleotides read TGTGCCAGCAGCTTAGGACTAGCGGGCCCCACAGATACGCAGTATTTT. Translation: CASSLGLAGPTDTQYF. The chain recombines TRBV7-2 with TRBJ2-3; TRBD2 aligns across 10 bases. CDR1 and CDR2 (germline): SGHTA, FQGNSA. This CDR3 has 16 residues. V was pared by 1 base and J by 2 bases, with 3 bases of the junction left unmatched. The variable domain in full, with the rest retrieved from reference TRBV7-2 and TRBJ2-3, is GAGVSQSPSNKVTEKGKDVELRCDPISGHTALYWYRQSLGQGLEFLIYFQGNSAPDKSGLPSDRFSAERTGGSVSTLTIQRTQQEDSAVYLCASSLGLAGPTDTQYFGPGTRLTVL.

The rearrangement joins TRBV19 to TRBJ1-5; maybe TRBD1 (5 bases). The germline V gene has CDR1 LNHDA and CDR2 SQIVND (reference sequence). The CDR3 is 17 residues long. V lost 5 bases, J lost 3 bases, and 20 bases lay in between. The CDR3 sequence: CASSPLSRQGVNQPQHF. CDR3 nucleotides: TGTGCCAGTAGTCCCCTCTCGAGGCAGGGCGTCAATCAGCCCCAGCATTTT.

The rearrangement uses TRBV9 and TRBJ1-2; 8 bases are shared with TRBD1. Germline assignment: CDR1 SGDLS and CDR2 YYNGEE. The CDR3 is 15 amino acids. V lost 1 base to trimming and J lost 3 bases; unmatched junction nucleotides: 5. Written as DNA, the CDR3 is TGTGCCAGCAGCGTAAACCCGGGACAGGACTATGGCTACACCTTC. It specifies CASSVNPGQDYGYTF. Full variable domain (remainder filled in from reference TRBV9 and TRBJ1-2): DSGVTQTPKHLITATGQRVTLRCSPRSGDLSVYWYQQSLDQGLQFLIQYYNGEERAKGNILERFSAQQFPDLHSELNLSSLELGDSALYFCASSVNPGQDYGYTFGSGTRLTVV.

The V and J genes are TRBV4-1 and TRBJ2-7; 7 positions match TRBD1. V lost 1 base to trimming and J lost 4 bases; unmatched junction nucleotides: 7. The germline gives CDR1 MGHRA, CDR2 YSYEKL. The CDR3 consists of 15 residues. In nucleotides, the CDR3 is TGCGCCAGCAGCCAAGTACGAACAGGGGTTTACGAGCAGTACTTC. It encodes CASSQVRTGVYEQYF.

Only a few counts were recorded for this clone. This sequence joins TRBV5-1 and TRBJ1-2, with D possibly being TRBD1 (5 bases). The CDR3 length is 14 residues. Germline V lookup: CDR1 SGHRS, CDR2 YFSETQ. Trimming pared 4 bases from V and 4 bases from J, leaving 14 bases between. This CDR3 reads CASSPREGSYGYTF. The DNA for the CDR3 is TGCGCCAGCAGCCCCAGGGAGGGGAGCTATGGCTACACCTTC. The full variable domain, rest sourced from reference TRBV5-1 and TRBJ1-2, is KAGVTQTPRYLIKTRGQQVTLSCSPISGHRSVSWYQQTPGQGLQFLFEYFSETQRNKGNFPGRFSGRQFSNSRSEMNVSTLELGDSALYLCASSPREGSYGYTFGSGTRLTVV.

The chain joins TRBV4-2 to TRBJ2-1; 8 nucleotides align to TRBD1. After removal of 2 bases from V and 3 bases from J, the junction contained 6 bases not matched to a gene. This CDR3 is built from 16 residues. Per germline, CDR1 LGHNA and CDR2 YNFKEQ. The CDR3 reads CASSQPTGDFYNEQFF. Written as DNA, the CDR3 is TGTGCCAGCAGCCAACCGACAGGGGACTTCTACAATGAGCAGTTCTTC.

This clone was found many times. The chain uses TRBV10-1 and TRBJ2-7; TRBD2 agrees at 16 bases. This CDR3 is 17 amino acids long. CDR1 WNHNN and CDR2 SYGVQD come from the germline V gene (reference sequence). Unmatched junction bases numbered 13, after V lost 9 bases and J lost 5 bases. The CDR3 reads CARQSGTSGRARDEQYF. In DNA, the CDR3 is TGCGCCAGACAGTCCGGGACTAGCGGGAGGGCCAGGGACGAGCAGTACTTC.

J is TRBJ2-7 and V is TRBV4-1, with 8 bases that match TRBD2. The J segment lost 1 base and the V segment lost 4 bases, leaving 9 bases of the junction unmatched. The CDR3 length is 16 residues. Germline V gene data show CDR1 as MGHRA and CDR2 as YSYEKL. CDR3 nucleotides: TGCGCCAGCAGCCGAGGAGTAGCGGGAATATCCTACGAGCAGTACTTC. The encoded protein is CASSRGVAGISYEQYF.

As concerns this clone: Compared with germline, one end of the junction differs, possibly owing to a read error. The chain links TRBV11-3 to TRBJ1-2, with a weak D call TRBD1 (5 bases). Germline CDR1 is SGHNT and CDR2 is YENEEA. The CDR3 is made up of 15 amino acids. The chain's CDR3 is CASSLEGGANYGYAF. CDR3 nucleotides: TGTGCCAGCAGCTTAGAGGGGGGAGCTAACTATGGCTACGCCTTC.

This clone appeared once. The V gene is TRBV30, the J gene TRBJ1-1, with a possible D match to TRBD1 (6 bases). The germline V gene has CDR1 GTSNPN and CDR2 SVGIG (reference sequence). Between the trimmed V and J ends, which lost 2 bases and 3 bases, there was a span of 13 bases. The CDR3 extends over 14 amino acids. Written as DNA, the CDR3 is TGTGCCTGGAGTTTAGGGGGAATGGACACTGAAGCTTTCTTT. It encodes CAWSLGGMDTEAFF.

The V and J genes are TRBV7-9 and TRBJ2-7; D gene ambiguous. The V gene's germline CDR1 is SEHNR and CDR2 FQNEAQ (reference sequence). V lost 1 base and J 9 bases, leaving 10 bases between the germline ends. The length of the CDR3 is 12 residues. In DNA, the CDR3 is TGTGCCAGCAGCTTAGAGAGTTCGGGGCAGTACTTC. Its translation is CASSLESSGQYF.

This clone is a singleton in its sample. In nucleotides, the CDR3 is TGTGCCAGCAGCAGAGGGACTAGCGGGACGGACGGGGAGCTGTTTTTT. Amino acid sequence: CASSRGTSGTDGELFF. The gene calls are TRBV11-2 and TRBJ2-2; 13 bases match TRBD2. CDR3 length equals 16 residues. Germline V gene data show CDR1 as SGHAT and CDR2 as FQNNGV. V lost 5 bases to trimming and J lost 7 bases; unmatched junction nucleotides: 7. Full variable domain (missing parts from reference TRBV11-2 and TRBJ2-2): EAGVAQSPRYKIIEKRQSVAFWCNPISGHATLYWYQQILGQGPKLLIQFQNNGVVDDSQLPKDRFSAERLKGVDSTLKIQPAKLEDSAVYLCASSRGTSGTDGELFFGEGSRLTVL.

The rearrangement links TRBV27 to TRBJ1-6; D gene ambiguous. CDR3 length: 17 amino acids. Per germline, CDR1 MNHEY and CDR2 SMNVEV (reference sequence). The ends were cut back, 5 bases at V and 8 bases at J, with 22 bases in the middle. The CDR3 DNA reads as TGTGCCAGCAGTCGGGGAATCGGGGTGAGAGGGCATTCACCCCTCCACTTT. It yields the protein CASSRGIGVRGHSPLHF.

The V call is TRBV4-2, the J call TRBJ2-1, with D uncertain. V was trimmed by 0 bases and J by 0 bases, leaving 6 bases between them. Germline CDR1 and CDR2: LGHNA and YNFKEQ. This CDR3 region has 15 residues. The CDR3 here is CASSQDVSSYNEQFF. As DNA, the CDR3 is TGTGCCAGCAGCCAAGACGTGAGCTCCTACAATGAGCAGTTCTTC.